This TCR beta chain was profiled in a study of blood T cells in healthy people across ages. Each donor's blood draw was 7.5 to 10 milliliters of peripheral blood. Each sample provided at least 6 micrograms of extracted total RNA. The V end lost 2 bases, the J end lost 2 bases, and 17 bases lay between the germline ends. This CDR3 region has 17 residues. Germline V gene lookup returns CDR1 LGHDT and CDR2 YNNKEL (reference sequence). On this clonotype: Its antigen is currently unknown.

Combining a sample-barcoded 5' primer with a J-beta primer mix, a second PCR ran for 7 to 11 cycles. TCRdb ran MiXCR on the 5' RACE reads and lists one entry per CDR3 protein. Of about 640,000 distinct CDR3 sequences in the sample, roughly 53% were seen once. Study-wide points: Age brought a roughly linear fall in TCR beta diversity measured per million T cells. Those diversity estimates obtained from one million T cells were thought to be underestimates.

The sequence was obtained from a man in his 60s in good health. The sequencing sample was made of blood. V and J are TRBV3-1 and TRBJ2-3; possible D gene TRBD2, 6 bases. This chain's CDR3 is CASSQRPTRGLTDTQYF. In nucleotides, the CDR3 is TGTGCCAGCAGCCAACGGCCGACAAGGGGACTCACAGATACGCAGTATTTT.